This TCR beta chain was captured by sequencing in a study of T cells expressing NK-cell markers. Study details: Researchers got TCR beta repertoires out of sorted CD3+CD56+NKG2C+, CD3+CD56+NKG2C- and CD3+CD56-NKG2C+ T cells. The authors sequenced eight donors, of whom seven were HCMV-seropositive and one was seronegative. Study-wide findings and caveats: Dominant NKG2C+ clonotypes made up roughly 1.0-7.0% of CD8+ T cells in several donors.

It was by 5'RACE template switching with UMIs that TCR beta cDNA was made. TCRdb re-called the 5' RACE reads and catalogs CDR3 proteins one per entry, DNA excluded. The table lists over 150,000 distinct CDR3 sequences. A note on this clonotype: Its antigen is unidentified.

Germline V gives CDR1 ENHRY, CDR2 SYGVKD. The CDR3 sequence is 17 residues long. The chain couples TRBV10-3 to TRBJ2-2; TCRdb outputs TRBD2, but without DNA this stays unchecked. This sequence was found in a woman aged 45-60 years in good health. The sample consisted of blood T cells: a sorted CD56 or NKG2C T cell subset, CD4+ or CD8+ T cells, or bulk PBMC T cells (not recorded which). CDR3: CAISEGTSGVNTGELFF.